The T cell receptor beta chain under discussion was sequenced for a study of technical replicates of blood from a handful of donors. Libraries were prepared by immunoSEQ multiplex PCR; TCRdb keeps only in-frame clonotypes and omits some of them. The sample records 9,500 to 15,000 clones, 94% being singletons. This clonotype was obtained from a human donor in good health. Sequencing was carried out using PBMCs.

CDR3 in DNA: TGTGCCATCAGTGGCGGACTAGCCACAGATACGCAGTATTTT. Residues: CAISGGLATDTQYF. V usage is TRBV10-3 and J usage is TRBJ2-3, with 8 positions matching TRBD2. The CDR3 spans 14 residues. Per germline, CDR1 ENHRY and CDR2 SYGVKD. V lost 4 bases and J lost 2; bases outside the gene matches: 2.